These 20 T cell receptor beta chains were sequenced from one sample in a study of blood T cell repertoires in COVID-19. Some clones are missing from TCRdb's copy, which holds only in-frame ones; the method was immunoSEQ multiplex PCR. The table lists approximately 50,000 clones, around nine tenths of them singletons, with around 4% in the top ten. The specimen sequenced was peripheral blood. The receptor set was obtained from a man in his fifties or sixties with acute or convalescent COVID-19.

The V and J genes are TRBV7-6 and TRBJ2-7; perhaps TRBD2 as D (6 bases). CDR1 SGHVS and CDR2 FNYEAQ come from the germline V gene. V was trimmed by 6 bases and J by 1 base, leaving 19 bases between them. There are 16 residues in the CDR3. CDR3 loop: CASRSPYSGESYEQYF. The CDR3 DNA is TGTGCCAGCAGATCCCCTTATAGCGGAGAGTCCTACGAGCAGTACTTC.

The chain recombines TRBV30 with TRBJ2-7; TRBD1 agrees at 9 bases. In germline, CDR1 is GTSNPN, CDR2 SVGIG (reference sequence). This CDR3 has 16 residues. Trimming removed 1 base from V and 2 bases from J; junction bases left unmatched: 9. Written as DNA, the CDR3 is TGTGCCTGGAGTGGCGTCGGGACAGGGTCCGCCTACGAGCAGTACTTC. Translation gives CAWSGVGTGSAYEQYF.

Only one count was recorded for this clone. The chain uses TRBV30 and TRBJ1-1; unclear D gene. In germline, CDR1 is GTSNPN, CDR2 SVGIG (reference sequence). V was cut by 4 bases and J by 4 bases, with 10 bases left in between. CDR3 size: 12 residues. CDR3 protein: CAWTEGITEAFF. The DNA of the CDR3 is TGTGCCTGGACCGAGGGCATCACTGAAGCTTTCTTT.

The genes are TRBV2 and TRBJ2-3; D is perhaps TRBD1 (6 bases). Germline lookup yields CDR1 SNHLY and CDR2 FYNNEI. V was trimmed by 10 bases and J by 6 bases, leaving 20 bases between them. The CDR3 runs 14 residues. CDR3 amino acids: CATRDTRRADTQYF. The CDR3 DNA reads as TGTGCCACCCGGGACACCCGTCGAGCGGATACGCAGTATTTT.

This chain connects TRBV27 to TRBJ1-2; the D gene is possibly TRBD1 (6 bases). Trimming left V 8 bases short and J 3 bases short, with 13 bases between. There are 13 residues in the CDR3. CDR1 and CDR2 (germline): MNHEY, SMNVEV (reference sequence). The CDR3: CASSRDKDYGYTF. The CDR3 coding sequence is TGTGCCAGCTCCCGGGACAAGGACTATGGCTACACCTTC.

The V gene is TRBV11-2, the J gene TRBJ2-3; 8 bases fit TRBD2. In germline, CDR1 is SGHAT, CDR2 FQNNGV. CDR3 size: 16 residues. The trim removed 2 bases at V and 4 bases at J, leaving 8 bases unmatched. The CDR3 DNA is TGTGCCAGCAGCTTACAGATAGGAGCGGGAGCAGATACGCAGTATTTT. Its translation is CASSLQIGAGADTQYF. Full variable domain (remainder filled in from reference TRBV11-2 and TRBJ2-3): EAGVAQSPRYKIIEKRQSVAFWCNPISGHATLYWYQQILGQGPKLLIQFQNNGVVDDSQLPKDRFSAERLKGVDSTLKIQPAKLEDSAVYLCASSLQIGAGADTQYFGPGTRLTVL.

This clone was seen once. The chain recombines TRBV11-3 with TRBJ2-4, with 11 nucleotides matching TRBD1. Germline CDR1 reads SGHNT; CDR2 reads YENEEA. This CDR3 region has 17 residues. Losses at the gene ends were 5 bases for V and 2 bases for J; bases not matched to a gene: 8. The CDR3 loop reads CASSLSGTGGSKNIQYF. The CDR3 nucleotides read TGTGCCAGCAGCCTTTCCGGGACAGGGGGATCCAAAAACATTCAGTACTTC.

This clone was seen more than once but under ten times. The genes are TRBV7-2 and TRBJ2-7; D possibly corresponds to TRBD2 (5 bases). CDR1 is SGHTA and CDR2 is FQGNSA in the germline V gene. The V end lost 2 bases, the J end lost 4 bases, and 12 bases lay between the germline ends. This CDR3 region has 14 residues. CDR3 sequence: CASSLSGKGYEQYF. The CDR3 DNA reads TGTGCCAGCAGCTTATCCGGGAAAGGATACGAGCAGTACTTC.

This chain links TRBV28 with TRBJ1-1; possible D gene TRBD1, 5 bases. The CDR3 extends over 14 amino acids. Germline-derived CDR1 and CDR2 are MDHEN and SYDVKM. Trimming stripped 5 bases from V and 4 bases from J, with 14 bases between. DNA of the CDR3: TGTGCCAGCAGTCCCTTTTCGGGGGGCACTGAAGCTTTCTTT. It translates to CASSPFSGGTEAFF.

The chain employs TRBV6-5 and TRBJ2-7; 8 bases line up with TRBD1. The J segment lost 9 bases and the V segment lost 2 bases, leaving 6 bases of the junction unmatched. Germline CDR1 is MNHEY and CDR2 is SVGAGI. CDR3 size: 13 residues. CDR3 DNA sequence: TGTGCCAGCAGTTACGCTACAGGGGGAGGGCAGTACTTC. The encoded protein is CASSYATGGGQYF.

CDR3 DNA sequence: TGTGCCACAAAGACTAGCGTTTCTTCAGATACGCAGTATTTT. This codes for CATKTSVSSDTQYF. The chain employs TRBV2 and TRBJ2-3; TRBD2 agrees at 8 bases. Trimming at V came to 10 bases and at J to 4 bases, leaving 10 bases not matched to a gene. Germline loops: CDR1 SNHLY, CDR2 FYNNEI. The CDR3 is 14 residues long.

This rearrangement joins TRBV6-5 to TRBJ2-1; no definite D call. The germline CDR1 and CDR2 sequences are MNHEY and SVGAGI. The CDR3 runs to 12 residues. V lost 7 bases, J lost 5 bases, and 9 bases lay in between. CDR3 in DNA: TGTGCCAGCATCCGACAAAACAATGAGCAGTTCTTC. It is translated as CASIRQNNEQFF.

The chain uses TRBV10-3 and TRBJ2-5; 8 bases are a match to TRBD2. Germline trimming cut 5 bases from V and 4 bases from J; bases unmatched to any gene: 6. CDR1 ENHRY and CDR2 SYGVKD come from the germline V gene. The CDR3 is 14 residues long. The CDR3 is CAISRREAGETQYF. In DNA, the CDR3 is TGTGCCATCAGTAGGCGGGAGGCGGGAGAGACCCAGTACTTC.

The chain uses TRBV3-1 (or the pseudogene TRBV3-2) and TRBJ2-3; TRBD2 aligns across 9 bases. J gave up 7 bases and V 7 bases, and 18 bases lay outside the gene matches. Per the germline V gene, CDR1 is LGHDT and CDR2 is YNNKEL (reference sequence). The CDR3 is 17 residues long. CDR3 protein: CASKGGLAGTTDNTQYF. The CDR3 coding sequence is TGTGCCAGCAAGGGAGGGCTAGCGGGGACCACAGATAATACGCAGTATTTT.

The genes are TRBV7-9 and TRBJ2-1; the match to TRBD2 covers 8 bases. Germline CDR1 is SEHNR and CDR2 is FQNEAQ (reference sequence). V gave up 5 bases and J gave up 4 bases; unmatched junction bases: 7. There are 15 residues in the CDR3. The CDR3 DNA sequence: TGTGCCAGCAGCGCCCGGGAGGGGCCTTACAATGAGCAGTTCTTC. Translating it yields CASSAREGPYNEQFF.

V is TRBV5-1 and J is TRBJ2-1, with 12 nucleotides matching TRBD2. The CDR3 has 17 residues. V lost 8 bases, J lost 9 bases, and 18 bases stayed unmatched. Germline V gene lookup returns CDR1 SGHRS and CDR2 YFSETQ. The CDR3 DNA sequence: TGCGCCAGTTTCAGTCTCCCAGGACTAGCGGGACGTGCTGAGCAGTTCTTC. Translating gives CASFSLPGLAGRAEQFF.

This clone appeared a few times. This sequence joins TRBV2 and TRBJ1-5; D possibly corresponds to TRBD1 (6 bases). V lost 8 bases and J 7 bases, leaving 21 bases between the germline ends. Per germline, CDR1 SNHLY and CDR2 FYNNEI. The CDR3 is made up of 15 amino acids. CDR3 protein: CASHKETGRGQPQHF. The DNA for the CDR3 is TGTGCCAGCCATAAAGAGACAGGCAGGGGCCAGCCCCAGCATTTT. Full variable domain (outside the CDR3, taken from reference TRBV2 and TRBJ1-5): EPEVTQTPSHQVTQMGQEVILRCVPISNHLYFYWYRQILGQKVEFLVSFYNNEISEKSEIFDDQFSVERPDGSNFTLKIRSTKLEDSAMYFCASHKETGRGQPQHFGDGTRLSIL.

This chain connects TRBV20-1 to TRBJ2-7; D may be TRBD2 (5 bases). This CDR3 has 11 amino acids. Trimming cost V 5 bases and J 5 bases, with 10 bases left between them. Germline lookup yields CDR1 DFQATT and CDR2 SNEGSKA (reference sequence). The CDR3 DNA is TGCAGTGCTCTCAGCGGCCACGAGCAGTACTTC. Amino acid sequence: CSALSGHEQYF.

This clone has just a few counts. Different DNA sequences within this sample yield the same CDR3. The V call is TRBV20-1, the J call TRBJ1-2; no firm D call. The germline V gene encodes CDR1 DFQATT and CDR2 SNEGSKA (reference sequence). The CDR3 runs 11 residues. V was cut by 1 base and J by 3 bases, with 3 bases left in between. CDR3 region: CSARGDYGYTF. CDR3 nucleotides: TGCAGTGCTAGAGGAGACTATGGCTACACCTTC.

V and J are TRBV18 and TRBJ2-7; D uncertain. Germline assignment: CDR1 KGHSH and CDR2 LQKENI. There are 14 residues in the CDR3. V lost 2 bases and J 0 bases, leaving 8 bases between the germline ends. CDR3 sequence (DNA): TGTGCCAGCTCACCATTTGAGGTCTCCTACGAGCAGTACTTC. Its protein is CASSPFEVSYEQYF.